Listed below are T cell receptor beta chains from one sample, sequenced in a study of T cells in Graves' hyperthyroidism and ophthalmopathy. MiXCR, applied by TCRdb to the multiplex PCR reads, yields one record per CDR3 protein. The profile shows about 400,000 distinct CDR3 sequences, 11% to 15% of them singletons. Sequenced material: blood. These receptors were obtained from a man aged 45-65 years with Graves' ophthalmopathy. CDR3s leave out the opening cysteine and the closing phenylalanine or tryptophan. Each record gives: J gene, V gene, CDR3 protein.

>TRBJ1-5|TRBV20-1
SARDSYSNQPQH
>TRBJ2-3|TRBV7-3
ASSLASGTGTDTQY
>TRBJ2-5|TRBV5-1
ASSLGRGQGRETQY
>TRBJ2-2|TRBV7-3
ASSLGLAGRRAGELF
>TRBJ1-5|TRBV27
ASRRTGNHQPQH
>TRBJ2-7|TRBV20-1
SASAPLAGGSSSYEQY
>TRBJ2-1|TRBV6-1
ASTRSGRSDNEQF
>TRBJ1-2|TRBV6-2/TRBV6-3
ASTSTGWNGYT
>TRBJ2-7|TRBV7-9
ASSLGPGRYEQY
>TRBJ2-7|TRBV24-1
ATATGNLYEQY
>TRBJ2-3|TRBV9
ASSARGTFSTDTQY
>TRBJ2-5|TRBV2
ASSEVGETQY
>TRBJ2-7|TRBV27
ASSLLGTSGPYEQY
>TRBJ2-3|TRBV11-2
ASSGSSGLTTDTQY
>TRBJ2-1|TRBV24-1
ATSDPSGRASGEQF
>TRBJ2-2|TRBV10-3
ASKATRSETNTGELF
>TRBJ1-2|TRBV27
ASSLSRGQGDGYT
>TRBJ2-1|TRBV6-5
ASSYDRPSSYNEQF
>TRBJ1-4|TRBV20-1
SARQGYATNEKLF
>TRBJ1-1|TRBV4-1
ASSQGGRGPNTEAF
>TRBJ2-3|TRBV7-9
ASSFGLAGVRGRSTDTQY
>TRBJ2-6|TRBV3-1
ASSQEGLNGANVLT
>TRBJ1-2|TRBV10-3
AISESRGRGNGYT
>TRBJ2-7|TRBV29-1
TQGVWSSYEQY
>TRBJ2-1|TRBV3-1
ASSQSGLGEQF
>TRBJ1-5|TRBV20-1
SARAGQGAIQPQH
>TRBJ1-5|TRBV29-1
SVETGGQPQH
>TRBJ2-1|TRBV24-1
ATSDRTSGKNSYNEQF
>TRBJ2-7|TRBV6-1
ASSDQPVGEQY
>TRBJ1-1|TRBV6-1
ASSTPLNTEAF
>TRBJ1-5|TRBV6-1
ASTLDIYSNQPQH
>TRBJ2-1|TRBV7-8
ASSLAPRGGSVYNEQF
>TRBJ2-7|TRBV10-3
AISEPGGGDGYEQY
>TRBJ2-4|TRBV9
ASSVTDREDIQY
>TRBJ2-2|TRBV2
ASLRETGELF
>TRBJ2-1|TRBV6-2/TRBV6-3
ASSYSSGTGKF
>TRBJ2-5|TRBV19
ASSMQGRQETQY
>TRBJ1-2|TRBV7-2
ASSKSDVHYGYT
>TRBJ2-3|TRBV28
ASSSTAGRDTQY
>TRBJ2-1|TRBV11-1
ASRETESYNEQF
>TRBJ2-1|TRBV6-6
ASSYKIKDEQF
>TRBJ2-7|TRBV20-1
SASSTGLTSYEQY
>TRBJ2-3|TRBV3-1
ASSPPSQADTQY
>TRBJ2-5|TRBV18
ASSAEAGTQY
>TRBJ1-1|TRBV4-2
ASSQPANRAEAF
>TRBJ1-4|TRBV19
ASRRPGQILEKLF
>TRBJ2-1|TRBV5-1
ASSLGTSVINEQF
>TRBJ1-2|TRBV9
ASSAGGEGYT
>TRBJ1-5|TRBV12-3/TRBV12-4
ASSLDRRVLGSQH